In this sample, the clone carrying this T cell receptor beta chain turned up a few times. Its antigen is not known. Drawing of peripheral blood yielded about 9.7 milliliters from each donor. The source of the sample is a study of blood T cells in healthy people across ages. For the second PCR, which ran for 7 to 11 cycles, a sample-barcoded 5' primer and a J-beta primer mix were used. Using its own MiXCR run on the 5' RACE reads, TCRdb lists one record per CDR3 protein. Counted here are some 710,000 distinct CDR3 sequences, 46% occurring once; the ten biggest clones make up roughly 20%. The CDR3 loop spans 13 amino acids. The junction had 4 bases not matched to a gene; V was cut back by 7 bases and J by 5 bases. In germline, CDR1 is MNHEY, CDR2 SVGEGT. Overall study findings and caveats: Per-million-T-cell TCR beta diversity fell roughly linearly with age.

The sample consisted of blood. This receptor was obtained from a man older than 75 in good health. This chain joins TRBV6-2 or TRBV6-3 and TRBJ2-1; the match to TRBD1 covers 8 bases. The CDR3 sequence: CASIPGQDNEQFF. The CDR3 DNA reads TGTGCCAGCATTCCGGGACAGGACAATGAGCAGTTCTTC.